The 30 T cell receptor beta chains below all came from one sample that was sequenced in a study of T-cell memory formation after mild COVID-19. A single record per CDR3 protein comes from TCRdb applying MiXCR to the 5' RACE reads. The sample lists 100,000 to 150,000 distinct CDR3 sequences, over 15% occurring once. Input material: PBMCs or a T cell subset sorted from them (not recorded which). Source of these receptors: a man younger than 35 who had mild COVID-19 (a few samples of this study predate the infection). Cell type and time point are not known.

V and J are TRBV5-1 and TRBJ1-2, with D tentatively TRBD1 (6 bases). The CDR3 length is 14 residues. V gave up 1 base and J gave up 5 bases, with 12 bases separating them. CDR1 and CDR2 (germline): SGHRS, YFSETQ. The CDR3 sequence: CASSLPGEDYGYTF. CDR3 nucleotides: TGCGCCAGCAGCTTGCCAGGGGAGGATTATGGCTACACCTTC.

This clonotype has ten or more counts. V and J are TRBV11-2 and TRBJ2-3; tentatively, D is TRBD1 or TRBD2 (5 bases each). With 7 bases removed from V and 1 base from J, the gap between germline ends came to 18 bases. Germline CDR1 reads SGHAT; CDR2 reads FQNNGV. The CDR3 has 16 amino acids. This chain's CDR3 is CASTALAVGGTDTQYF. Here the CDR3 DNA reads TGTGCCAGCACCGCCTTGGCAGTGGGGGGCACAGATACGCAGTATTTT.

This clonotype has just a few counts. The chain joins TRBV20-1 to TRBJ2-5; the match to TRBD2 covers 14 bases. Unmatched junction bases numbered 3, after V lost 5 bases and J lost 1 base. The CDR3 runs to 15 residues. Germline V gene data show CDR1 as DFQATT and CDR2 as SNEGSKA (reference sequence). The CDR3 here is CSARGTSGSQETQYF. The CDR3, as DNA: TGCAGTGCTCGCGGGACTAGCGGGAGCCAAGAGACCCAGTACTTC.

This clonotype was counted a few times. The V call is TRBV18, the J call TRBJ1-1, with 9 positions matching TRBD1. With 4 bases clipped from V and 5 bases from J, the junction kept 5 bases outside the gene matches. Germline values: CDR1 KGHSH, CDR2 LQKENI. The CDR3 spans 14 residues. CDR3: CASSRDRVRTEAFF. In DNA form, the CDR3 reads TGTGCCAGCTCACGGGACAGGGTGAGGACTGAAGCTTTCTTT. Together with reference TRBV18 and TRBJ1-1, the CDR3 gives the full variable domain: NAGVMQNPRHLVRRRGQEARLRCSPMKGHSHVYWYRQLPEEGLKFMVYLQKENIIDESGMPKERFSAEFPKEGPSILRIQQVVRGDSAAYFCASSRDRVRTEAFFGQGTRLTVV.

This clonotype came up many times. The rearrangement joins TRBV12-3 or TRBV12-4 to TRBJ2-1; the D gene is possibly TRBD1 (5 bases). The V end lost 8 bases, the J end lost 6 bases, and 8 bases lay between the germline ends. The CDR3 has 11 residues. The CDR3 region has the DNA TGTGCCAGCCGAGACAGCAATGAGCAGTTCTTC. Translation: CASRDSNEQFF.

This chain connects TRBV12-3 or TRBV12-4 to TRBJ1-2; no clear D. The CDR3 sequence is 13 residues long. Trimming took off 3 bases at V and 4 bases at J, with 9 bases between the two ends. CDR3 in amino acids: CASSFGQTYGYTF. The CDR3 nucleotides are TGTGCCAGCAGTTTCGGGCAGACCTATGGCTACACCTTC.

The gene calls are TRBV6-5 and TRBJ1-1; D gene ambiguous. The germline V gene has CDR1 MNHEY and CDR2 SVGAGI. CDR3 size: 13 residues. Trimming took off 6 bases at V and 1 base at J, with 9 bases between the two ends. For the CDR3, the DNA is TGTGCCAGCAGATCACTAAAGAACACTGAAGCTTTCTTT. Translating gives CASRSLKNTEAFF.

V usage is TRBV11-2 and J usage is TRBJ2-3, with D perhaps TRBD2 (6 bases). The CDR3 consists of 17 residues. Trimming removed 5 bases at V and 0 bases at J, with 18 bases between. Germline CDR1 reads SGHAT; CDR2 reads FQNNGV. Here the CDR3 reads CASSPEYQRVSTDTQYF. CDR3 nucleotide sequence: TGTGCCAGCAGCCCCGAATATCAGCGGGTTAGCACAGATACGCAGTATTTT.

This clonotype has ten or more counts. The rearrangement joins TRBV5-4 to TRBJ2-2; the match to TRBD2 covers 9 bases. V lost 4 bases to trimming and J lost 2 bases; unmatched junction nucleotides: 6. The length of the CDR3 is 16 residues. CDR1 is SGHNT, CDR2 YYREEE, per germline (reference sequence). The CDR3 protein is CASSASGGHNTGELFF. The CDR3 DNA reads TGTGCCAGCAGCGCCAGCGGGGGGCACAACACCGGGGAGCTGTTTTTT.

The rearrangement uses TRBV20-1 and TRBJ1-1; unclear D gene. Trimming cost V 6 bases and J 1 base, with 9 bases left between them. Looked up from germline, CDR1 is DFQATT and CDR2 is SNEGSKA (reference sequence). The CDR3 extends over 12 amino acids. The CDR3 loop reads CSATTPNTEAFF. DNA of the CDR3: TGCAGTGCCACGACACCGAACACTGAAGCTTTCTTT.

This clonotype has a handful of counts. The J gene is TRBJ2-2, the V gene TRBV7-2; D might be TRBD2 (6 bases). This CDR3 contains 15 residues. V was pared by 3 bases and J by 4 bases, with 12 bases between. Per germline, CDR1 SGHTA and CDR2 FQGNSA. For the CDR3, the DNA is TGTGCCAGCAGCTTCGGGGGTTTCGGCACCGGGGAGCTGTTTTTT. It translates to CASSFGGFGTGELFF.

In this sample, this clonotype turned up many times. The DNA of the CDR3 is TGTGCCAGCAGCACATATAGCGGGGGGGAAGAGCAGTACGTC. Translating it yields CASSTYSGGEEQYV. The chain carries TRBV5-5 and TRBJ2-7; 11 nucleotides align to TRBD2. This CDR3 region has 14 residues. J gave up 7 bases and V 4 bases, and 7 bases lay outside the gene matches. Per the germline V gene, CDR1 is SGHKS and CDR2 is YYEKEE (reference sequence).

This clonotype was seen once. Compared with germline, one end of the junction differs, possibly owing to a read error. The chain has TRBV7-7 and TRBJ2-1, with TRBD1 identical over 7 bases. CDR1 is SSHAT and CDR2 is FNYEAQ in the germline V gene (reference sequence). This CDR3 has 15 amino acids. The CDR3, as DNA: TGTGCTAGCAGTTTACGACAGGGCCCCTACAATGAGCAGTTCTTC. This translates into CASSLRQGPYNEQFF.

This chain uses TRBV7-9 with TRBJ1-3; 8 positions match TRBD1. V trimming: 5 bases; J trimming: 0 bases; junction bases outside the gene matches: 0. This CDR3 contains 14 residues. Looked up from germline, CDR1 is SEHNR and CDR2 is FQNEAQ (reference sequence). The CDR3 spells CASSTGGSGNTIYF. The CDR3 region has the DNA TGTGCCAGCAGCACAGGGGGCTCTGGAAACACCATATATTTT.

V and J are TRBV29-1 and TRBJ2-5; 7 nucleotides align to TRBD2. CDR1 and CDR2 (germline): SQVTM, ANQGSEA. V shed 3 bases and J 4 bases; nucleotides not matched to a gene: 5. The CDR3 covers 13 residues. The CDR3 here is CSVDNIAGETQYF. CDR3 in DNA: TGCAGCGTTGACAATATAGCGGGAGAGACCCAGTACTTC.

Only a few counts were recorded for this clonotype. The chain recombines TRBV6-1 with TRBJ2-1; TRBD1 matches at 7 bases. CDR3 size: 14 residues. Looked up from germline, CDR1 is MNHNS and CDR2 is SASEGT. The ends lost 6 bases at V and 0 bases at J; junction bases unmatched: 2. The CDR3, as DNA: TGTGCCAGCAGCCGACAGGGCTCCTACAATGAGCAGTTCTTC. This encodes CASSRQGSYNEQFF.

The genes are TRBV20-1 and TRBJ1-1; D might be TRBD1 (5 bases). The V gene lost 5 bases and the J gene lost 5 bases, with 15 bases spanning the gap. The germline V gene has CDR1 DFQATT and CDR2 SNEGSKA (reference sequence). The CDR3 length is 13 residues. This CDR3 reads CSARLGGRTEAFF. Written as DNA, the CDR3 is TGCAGTGCTCGCTTGGGGGGGAGGACTGAAGCTTTCTTT.

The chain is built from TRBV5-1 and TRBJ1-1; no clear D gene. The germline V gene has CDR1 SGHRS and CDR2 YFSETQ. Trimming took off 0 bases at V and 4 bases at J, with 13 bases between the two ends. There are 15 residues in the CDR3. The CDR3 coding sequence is TGCGCCAGCAGCTTGGCCGCTACGTCGGGCACTGAAGCTTTCTTT. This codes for CASSLAATSGTEAFF. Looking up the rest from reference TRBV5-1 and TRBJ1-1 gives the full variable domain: KAGVTQTPRYLIKTRGQQVTLSCSPISGHRSVSWYQQTPGQGLQFLFEYFSETQRNKGNFPGRFSGRQFSNSRSEMNVSTLELGDSALYLCASSLAATSGTEAFFGQGTRLTVV.

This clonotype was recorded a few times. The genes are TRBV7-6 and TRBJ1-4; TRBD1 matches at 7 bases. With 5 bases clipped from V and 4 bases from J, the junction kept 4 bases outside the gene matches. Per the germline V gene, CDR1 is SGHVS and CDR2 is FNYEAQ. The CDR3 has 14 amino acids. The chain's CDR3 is CASSRRQGNEKLFF. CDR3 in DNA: TGTGCCAGCAGCCGCCGACAGGGTAATGAAAAACTGTTTTTT.

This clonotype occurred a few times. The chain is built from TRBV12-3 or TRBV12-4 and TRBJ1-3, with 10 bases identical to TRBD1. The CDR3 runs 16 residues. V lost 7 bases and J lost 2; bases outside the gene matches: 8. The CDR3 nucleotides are TGTGCCAGCAAGGACAGGGGGGTTTTCACTGGAAACACCATATATTTT. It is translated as CASKDRGVFTGNTIYF.

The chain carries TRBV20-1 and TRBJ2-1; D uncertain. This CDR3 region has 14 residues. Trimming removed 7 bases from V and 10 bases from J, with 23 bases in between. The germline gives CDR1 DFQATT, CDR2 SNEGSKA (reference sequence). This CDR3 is CSGPPLLGSREQFF. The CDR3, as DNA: TGCAGTGGACCTCCGCTCCTCGGGTCCCGCGAGCAGTTCTTC.

The CDR3 protein is CASSLEAGNTIYF. CDR3 DNA: TGTGCCAGCAGTTTGGAGGCTGGAAACACCATATATTTT. J is TRBJ1-3 and V is TRBV28; D is unclear. The CDR3 length is 13 residues. CDR1 and CDR2 (germline): MDHEN, SYDVKM. V lost 3 bases, J lost 2 bases, and 5 bases lay in between.

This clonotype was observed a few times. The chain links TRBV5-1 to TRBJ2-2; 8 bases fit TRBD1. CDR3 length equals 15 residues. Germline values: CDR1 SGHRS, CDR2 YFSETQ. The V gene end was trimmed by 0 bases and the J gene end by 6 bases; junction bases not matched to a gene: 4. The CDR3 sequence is CASSLGTGMPGELFF. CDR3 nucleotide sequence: TGCGCCAGCAGCTTGGGGACAGGGATGCCCGGGGAGCTGTTTTTT.

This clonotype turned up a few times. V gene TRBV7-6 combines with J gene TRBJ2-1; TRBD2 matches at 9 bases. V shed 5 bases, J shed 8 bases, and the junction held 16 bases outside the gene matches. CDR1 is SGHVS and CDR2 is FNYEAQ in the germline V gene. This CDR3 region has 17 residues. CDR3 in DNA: TGTGCCAGCAGCCTCCGACCCTCGGGACTAGCTTCTCATGAGCAGTTCTTC. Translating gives CASSLRPSGLASHEQFF.

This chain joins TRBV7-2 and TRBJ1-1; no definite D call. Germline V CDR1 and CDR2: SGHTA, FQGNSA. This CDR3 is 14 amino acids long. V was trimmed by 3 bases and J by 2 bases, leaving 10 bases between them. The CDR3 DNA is TGTGCCAGCAGCTTGTACGGACTAAACACTGAAGCTTTCTTT. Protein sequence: CASSLYGLNTEAFF.

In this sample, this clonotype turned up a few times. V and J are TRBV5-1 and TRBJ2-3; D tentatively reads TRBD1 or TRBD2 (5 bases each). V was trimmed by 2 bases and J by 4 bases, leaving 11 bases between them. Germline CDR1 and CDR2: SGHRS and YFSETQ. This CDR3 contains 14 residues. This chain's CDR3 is CASSFQGPPDTQYF. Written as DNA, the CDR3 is TGCGCCAGCAGCTTCCAGGGACCCCCAGATACGCAGTATTTT.

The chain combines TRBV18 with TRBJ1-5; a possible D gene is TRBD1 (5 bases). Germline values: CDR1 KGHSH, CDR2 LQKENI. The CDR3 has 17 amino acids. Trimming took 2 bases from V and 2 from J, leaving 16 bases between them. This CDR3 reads CASSPNAPGFGNQPQHF. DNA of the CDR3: TGTGCCAGCTCACCAAACGCCCCAGGGTTCGGCAATCAGCCCCAGCATTTT.

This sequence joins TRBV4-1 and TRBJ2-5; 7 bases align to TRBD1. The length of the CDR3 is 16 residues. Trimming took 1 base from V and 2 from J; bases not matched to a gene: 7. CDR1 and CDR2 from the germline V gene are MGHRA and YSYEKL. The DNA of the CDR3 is TGCGCCAGCAGCCAAGGCCTTACGGACAGGCAAGAGACCCAGTACTTC. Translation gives CASSQGLTDRQETQYF.

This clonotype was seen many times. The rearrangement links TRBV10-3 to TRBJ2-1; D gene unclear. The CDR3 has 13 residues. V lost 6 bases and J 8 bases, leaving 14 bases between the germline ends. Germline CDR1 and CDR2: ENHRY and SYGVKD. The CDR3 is CAIRGLSGHEQFF. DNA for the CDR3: TGTGCCATCAGGGGATTGTCAGGCCATGAGCAGTTCTTC.

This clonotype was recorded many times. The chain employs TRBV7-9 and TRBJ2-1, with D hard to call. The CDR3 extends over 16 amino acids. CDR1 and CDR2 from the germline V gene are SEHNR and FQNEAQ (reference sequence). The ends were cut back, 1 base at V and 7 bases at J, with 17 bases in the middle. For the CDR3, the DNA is TGTGCCAGCAGCTTAGAATTGGGTGACTCGGAGAATGAGCAGTTCTTC. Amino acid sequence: CASSLELGDSENEQFF.